The present T cell receptor (beta chain) was sequenced within a study of shared clonotypes between healthy human individuals. Researchers ran the assay at a deep level. The data were produced by immunoSEQ multiplex PCR, yet TCRdb's version contains in-frame clones alone and is incomplete. The sample has approximately 1.9 million clones, 80% to 95% seen once. Naive CD8 cells comprised CD45RO-negative, CCR7-positively selected cells, excluding terminally differentiated effector memory CD45RA+ cells. Overall study results and limits: A handful of donors shared about 5% of their naive CD4 clonotypes. Lower generation probabilities were found for non-shared clonotypes than for those shared by all four donors. Sorted-subset samples were not fully sequenced, rarefaction indicated.

There are 15 residues in the CDR3. J gave up 6 bases and V 4 bases, and 8 bases lay outside the gene matches. From germline, CDR1 is SEHNR and CDR2 FQNEAQ (reference sequence). As regards this clone: Its antigen is not identified.

The gene calls are TRBV7-9 and TRBJ1-4; 7 bases are a match to TRBD1. The sample comprised naive CD8+ T cells from PBMCs. This receptor was obtained from a man aged 18-30 years in good health. Some clones in this sample may be carry-over from other donors' samples. The CDR3 DNA is TGTGCCAGCAGCTCAAGGACAGGTCGGGATGAAAAACTGTTTTTT. Its protein is CASSSRTGRDEKLFF.